The source of this T cell receptor (beta chain) is a study of T cells in Graves' hyperthyroidism and ophthalmopathy. Whole-study context: Peripheral blood samples were taken at initial diagnosis, prior to any treatment. Points from the study as a whole: Also found in blood were most expanded thyroid clonotypes above 0.001.

A note on this clonotype: Its target is unknown.

Each person with ophthalmopathy scored at least 3 on the Clinical Activity Score, reached NOSPECS grade 4 or higher, and had been ill under 3 months. PBMCs came from over 8.5 ml fresh peripheral blood. RNA transcripts gave rise to amplified TCR beta CDR3 regions. Primed by the HTBI set, a first-round RT-PCR was run on the TCR CDR3. MiXCR, run by TCRdb on the multiplex PCR reads, gives a single entry per CDR3 protein. This sample has more than 500,000 distinct CDR3 sequences, with 16% found just once. This CDR3 comprises 14 residues. CDR1 and CDR2 (germline): SEHNR, FQNEAQ (reference sequence). V was shortened by 4 bases and J by 0 bases, with 9 bases between the two germline ends.

This receptor was identified in a woman aged 25 to 39 with Graves' ophthalmopathy. The V gene is TRBV7-9, the J gene TRBJ1-1; no definite D call. The sequenced sample consisted of blood. The CDR3 loop is CASSSYPVNTEAFF. The CDR3 DNA follows: TGTGCCAGCAGCTCATACCCCGTGAACACTGAAGCTTTCTTT.